The 26 T cell receptor beta chains listed next were all sequenced from one sample in a study of T cell repertoires in cytomegalovirus infection. TCRdb independently ran MiXCR on the reads; one entry per CDR3 protein. Here the sample spans almost 500,000 distinct CDR3 sequences, about 11% being singletons. Sequencing input: PBMCs. These receptors were taken from a human donor in good health (CMV status not recorded). Some clones in this sample may be carry-over from other donors' samples.

This clonotype was seen many times. The CDR3 DNA reads TGTGCCAGCAGCTTGACTAGCGGGACCTACGAGCAGTACTTC. Translated, it gives CASSLTSGTYEQYF. The chain couples TRBV7-2 to TRBJ2-7, with 11 bases that match TRBD2. Germline values: CDR1 SGHTA, CDR2 FQGNSA. With V trimmed by 3 bases and J by 2 bases, 0 bases remained unmatched. The CDR3 consists of 14 residues.

There are many counts of this clonotype. CDR3 region: CASTNGQANYGYTF. CDR3 DNA: TGTGCCAGCACCAACGGACAGGCAAACTATGGCTACACCTTC. The chain couples TRBV7-9 to TRBJ1-2, with TRBD1 matching over 7 bases. The trim removed 7 bases at V and 2 bases at J, leaving 7 bases unmatched. Germline loops: CDR1 SEHNR, CDR2 FQNEAQ (reference sequence). The CDR3 contains 14 residues.

This clonotype was picked up many times. The chain is built from TRBV29-1 and TRBJ1-3; perhaps TRBD1 as D (6 bases). There are 16 residues in the CDR3. Trimming left V 6 bases short and J 0 bases short, with 18 bases between. The germline V gene has CDR1 SQVTM and CDR2 ANQGSEA. CDR3 nucleotide sequence: TGCAGCGTGGGAACAGGGACGGGAGCCTCTGGAAACACCATATATTTT. As protein: CSVGTGTGASGNTIYF.

This clonotype occurred many times. The chain employs TRBV6-2 or TRBV6-3 and TRBJ2-7, with D possibly TRBD2 on 6 matching bases. This CDR3 is built from 14 residues. Trimming took off 4 bases at V and 2 bases at J, with 12 bases between the two ends. The germline gives CDR1 MNHEY, CDR2 SVGEGT. The CDR3 protein is CASSSRDWPYEQYF. CDR3 nucleotides: TGTGCCAGCAGTTCCAGGGACTGGCCCTACGAGCAGTACTTC.

This clonotype was picked up many times. The chain uses TRBV2 and TRBJ2-1, with 10 bases that match TRBD2. This CDR3 spans 16 amino acids. The V gene's germline CDR1 is SNHLY and CDR2 FYNNEI. After removal of 1 base from V and 3 bases from J, the junction contained 3 bases not matched to a gene. The CDR3, as DNA: TGTGCCAGCAGTGAAGAACGACTAGCGGGCTACAATGAGCAGTTCTTC. This sequence encodes CASSEERLAGYNEQFF.

This clonotype occurred many times. V and J are TRBV14 and TRBJ2-2, with D hard to call. The CDR3 runs to 15 residues. Germline V CDR1 and CDR2: SGHDN, FVKESK. V was shortened by 4 bases and J by 4 bases, with 13 bases between the two germline ends. In DNA, the CDR3 is TGTGCCAGCAGCCCCTTGGGCTCTGTCACCGGGGAGCTGTTTTTT. This codes for CASSPLGSVTGELFF.

This clonotype was seen repeatedly, ten times or more. The chain couples TRBV29-1 to TRBJ1-4; D is undetermined. V was cut by 1 base and J by 8 bases, with 8 bases left in between. CDR3 size: 12 residues. Per germline, CDR1 SQVTM and CDR2 ANQGSEA. This CDR3 reads CSVEGRSEKLFF. CDR3 coding DNA: TGCAGCGTTGAAGGACGATCGGAAAAACTGTTTTTT.

The chain combines TRBV5-6 with TRBJ1-5, with 9 bases lining up with TRBD1. The J segment lost 3 bases and the V segment lost 2 bases, leaving 3 bases of the junction unmatched. Germline V gene sequence: CDR1 SGHDT, CDR2 YYEEEE. The CDR3 is made up of 15 amino acids. The CDR3 is CASSFGTGYNQPQHF. In nucleotides, the CDR3 is TGTGCCAGCAGCTTTGGGACAGGGTACAATCAGCCCCAGCATTTT.

The sample holds many counts of this clonotype. J is TRBJ1-2 and V is TRBV15; D gene ambiguous. Germline V gene lookup returns CDR1 LNHNV and CDR2 YYDKDF (reference sequence). The V end was cut by 9 bases, the J end by 5 bases, with 25 bases between. The CDR3 extends over 16 amino acids. The CDR3, as DNA: TGTGCCACTACAAAGAAGACTACTACTACTTTATATGGCTACACCTTC. Translating gives CATTKKTTTTLYGYTF.

V and J are TRBV3-1 and TRBJ1-6; D is perhaps TRBD1 (5 bases). This CDR3 is 14 amino acids long. V was shortened by 7 bases and J by 6 bases, with 13 bases between the two germline ends. From germline, CDR1 is LGHDT and CDR2 YNNKEL (reference sequence). CDR3 nucleotide sequence: TGTGCCAGCACCATCGGGACGGGTAATTCACCCCTCCACTTT. This encodes CASTIGTGNSPLHF.

This clonotype was counted at least ten times. The CDR3 DNA is TGTGCCAGCACCGATCGCCCGGGACCTAGGGGTGAAAAACTGTTTTTT. The encoded protein is CASTDRPGPRGEKLFF. J is TRBJ1-4 and V is TRBV28, with D possibly being TRBD1 (5 bases). The V and J ends lost 7 bases and 7 bases respectively, with 22 bases between them. Germline CDR1 MDHEN, CDR2 SYDVKM. The CDR3 covers 16 residues.

V is TRBV19 and J is TRBJ2-7; D is undetermined. Trimming stripped 3 bases from V and 1 base from J, with 10 bases between. CDR1 is LNHDA and CDR2 is SQIVND in the germline V gene (reference sequence). The CDR3 runs to 14 residues. DNA of the CDR3: TGTGCCAGTAGTATCGTTGGGATTTCCTACGAGCAGTACTTC. Its translation: CASSIVGISYEQYF.

This clonotype was recorded at least ten times. This chain connects TRBV28 to TRBJ1-4; weak D call: TRBD1 (5 bases). From germline, CDR1 is MDHEN and CDR2 SYDVKM. Trimming cost V 5 bases and J 3 bases, with 16 bases left between them. The CDR3 covers 16 residues. The CDR3 DNA sequence: TGTGCCAGCAGTCTCGCGGGACCGACGTCTAATGAAAAACTGTTTTTT. Translation gives CASSLAGPTSNEKLFF.

This clonotype was recorded many times. The chain carries TRBV7-3 and TRBJ2-7, with D unclear. The germline V gene encodes CDR1 SGHTA and CDR2 FQGTGA. The CDR3 consists of 14 residues. The V end lost 2 bases, the J end lost 3 bases, and 11 bases lay between the germline ends. Here the CDR3 DNA reads TGTGCCAGCAGCTTATCAGTCGGAAACTACGAGCAGTACTTC. Its protein product is CASSLSVGNYEQYF.

The CDR3 region has the DNA TGTGCCACCAGTGATTTGCGGGAACGGACTAGCGGCCAAGAGACCCAGTACTTC. Its translation is CATSDLRERTSGQETQYF. The V call is TRBV24-1, the J call TRBJ2-5; 10 positions agree with TRBD2. Germline V gives CDR1 KGHDR, CDR2 SFDVKD. Trimming at V came to 0 bases and at J to 1 base, leaving 7 bases not matched to a gene. This CDR3 region has 18 residues.

This clonotype was recorded at least ten times. The CDR3 region has the DNA TGCGCCAGCAGCTTGGCCTTGGCAGCCAGGGAGCAGTACTTC. Protein sequence: CASSLALAAREQYF. The chain has TRBV5-1 and TRBJ2-7; the D is unclear. This CDR3 region has 14 residues. Germline V lookup: CDR1 SGHRS, CDR2 YFSETQ. V dropped 0 bases and J dropped 7 bases, with 14 bases sitting between them.

This clonotype was detected ten times or more. The chain employs TRBV7-2 and TRBJ2-7, with a possible D match to TRBD2 (5 bases). Germline V lookup: CDR1 SGHTA, CDR2 FQGNSA. This CDR3 has 14 amino acids. The ends were cut back, 6 bases at V and 5 bases at J, with 17 bases in the middle. CDR3 coding DNA: TGTGCCAGCAGAAACGTGAGGGCTGGGAACGAGCAGTACTTC. Encoded protein: CASRNVRAGNEQYF.

J is TRBJ2-6 and V is TRBV10-3; D is possibly TRBD1 (6 bases). From germline, CDR1 is ENHRY and CDR2 SYGVKD. Trimming pared 4 bases from V and 1 base from J, leaving 23 bases between. The CDR3 is made up of 20 amino acids. Written as DNA, the CDR3 is TGTGCCATCAGTGGATCAAATACAGGGTCTCTCGAGTCTGGGGCCAACGTCCTGACTTTC. Its translation: CAISGSNTGSLESGANVLTF.

This clonotype was seen a few times. The CDR3 DNA reads as TGTGCCAGCAGCCGAAAGCCGCCCTACAATGAGCAGTTCTTC. It codes for CASSRKPPYNEQFF. This chain joins TRBV7-6 and TRBJ2-1; D gene ambiguous. CDR1 SGHVS and CDR2 FNYEAQ come from the germline V gene. This CDR3 is built from 14 residues. V was trimmed by 5 bases and J by 2 bases, leaving 10 bases between them.

The table lists this clonotype with many counts. The V gene is TRBV7-2, the J gene TRBJ1-3; D is uncertain. The CDR3 is 13 amino acids. Looked up from germline, CDR1 is SGHTA and CDR2 is FQGNSA. V lost 5 bases and J 4 bases, leaving 9 bases between the germline ends. CDR3 region: CASSPRVGNTIYF. The DNA for the CDR3 is TGTGCCAGCAGCCCCCGGGTGGGAAACACCATATATTTT.

Many counts were recorded for this clonotype. The DNA of the CDR3 is TGTGCCAGCAGCGGGGACAGCCAAGAGACCCAGTACTTC. This translates into CASSGDSQETQYF. The chain combines TRBV2 with TRBJ2-5, with 7 bases identical to TRBD1. This CDR3 contains 13 residues. Germline CDR1 is SNHLY and CDR2 is FYNNEI. V dropped 6 bases and J dropped 1; count of bases not matched to a gene: 2.

This chain links TRBV5-6 with TRBJ2-5, with 11 bases fitting TRBD2. The CDR3 totals 17 residues. V lost 4 bases to trimming and J lost 5 bases; unmatched junction nucleotides: 13. CDR1 is SGHDT, CDR2 YYEEEE, per germline. CDR3 DNA: TGTGCCAGCAGCCCGGGGGCTAGCGGGGGGCCGCGGGAGACCCAGTACTTC. It codes for CASSPGASGGPRETQYF.

Many counts were recorded for this clonotype. The chain is built from TRBV28 and TRBJ1-5; possibly TRBD1 for D (6 bases). This CDR3 has 16 residues. Per germline, CDR1 MDHEN and CDR2 SYDVKM. The V and J ends lost 6 bases and 5 bases respectively, with 20 bases between them. The CDR3 DNA is TGTGCCAGCAGGGGCGGGGGGGCGAGAGCGGATCAGCCCCAGCATTTT. It is translated as CASRGGGARADQPQHF. The full variable domain, in which reference TRBV28 and TRBJ1-5 provide the parts outside the CDR3, is DVKVTQSSRYLVKRTGEKVFLECVQDMDHENMFWYRQDPGLGLRLIYFSYDVKMKEKGDIPEGYSVSREKKERFSLILESASTNQTSMYLCASRGGGARADQPQHFGDGTRLSIL.

This clonotype was found a few times. This chain joins TRBV9 and TRBJ2-1; TRBD2 agrees at 8 bases. The CDR3 runs 15 residues. The germline V gene encodes CDR1 SGDLS and CDR2 YYNGEE. With V trimmed by 4 bases and J by 7 bases, 10 bases remained unmatched. CDR3 residues: CASSSQAGVTNEQFF. The CDR3 nucleotides are TGTGCCAGCAGCTCCCAAGCGGGAGTCACAAATGAGCAGTTCTTC.

This clonotype came up a few times. V and J are TRBV7-3 and TRBJ1-5; 7 positions match TRBD1. This CDR3 is built from 16 residues. The ends lost 4 bases at V and 3 bases at J; junction bases unmatched: 9. Looked up from germline, CDR1 is SGHTA and CDR2 is FQGTGA. The CDR3 DNA reads TGTGCCAGCAGCTCCCCAGGAGGGGGCCTCAATCAGCCCCAGCATTTT. It encodes CASSSPGGGLNQPQHF.

CDR3 sequence reads: CASTGRWANTGELFF. The DNA of the CDR3 is TGTGCCAGCACAGGACGGTGGGCAAACACCGGGGAGCTGTTTTTT. The chain combines TRBV2 with TRBJ2-2, with D unclear. The CDR3 consists of 15 residues. Germline V gene lookup returns CDR1 SNHLY and CDR2 FYNNEI. V was pared by 7 bases and J by 2 bases, with 14 bases between.